Sequencing of this T cell receptor (beta chain) was carried out in a study of blood T cell repertoires in COVID-19. Study background: Sample material is recorded as cDNA or gDNA derived from T cells, B-cell-depleted T cells, or PBMCs.

The assay was immunoSEQ multiplex PCR, and TCRdb's table has in-frame clones only and misses some. Among fewer than 300,000 clones, more than 75% were seen once, and the ten largest hold around 0.99%. In germline, CDR1 is GTSNPN, CDR2 SVGIG (reference sequence). There are 16 residues in the CDR3. V lost 3 bases and J 0 bases, leaving 14 bases between the germline ends. The receptor was derived from a woman in her forties who had recovered from COVID-19. Sequenced material: peripheral blood. The V gene is TRBV30, the J gene TRBJ2-2, with D possibly TRBD2 on 6 matching bases. The CDR3: CAWRGRLWANTGELFF. CDR3 nucleotides: TGTGCCTGGAGGGGGAGGCTGTGGGCGAACACCGGGGAGCTGTTTTTT.